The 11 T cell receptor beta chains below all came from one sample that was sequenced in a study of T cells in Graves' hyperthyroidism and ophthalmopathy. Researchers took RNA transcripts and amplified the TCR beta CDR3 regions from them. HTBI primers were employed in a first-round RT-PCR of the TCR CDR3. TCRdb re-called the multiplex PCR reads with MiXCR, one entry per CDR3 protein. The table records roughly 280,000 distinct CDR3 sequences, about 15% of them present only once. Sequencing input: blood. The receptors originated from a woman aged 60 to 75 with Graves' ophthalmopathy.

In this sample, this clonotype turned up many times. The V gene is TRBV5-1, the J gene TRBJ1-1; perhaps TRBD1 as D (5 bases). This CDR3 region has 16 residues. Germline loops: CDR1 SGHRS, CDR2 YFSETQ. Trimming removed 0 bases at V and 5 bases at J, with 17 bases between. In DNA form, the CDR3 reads TGCGCCAGCAGCTTGGAGGCGGGTGCAGGGACGACTGAAGCTTTCTTT. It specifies CASSLEAGAGTTEAFF.

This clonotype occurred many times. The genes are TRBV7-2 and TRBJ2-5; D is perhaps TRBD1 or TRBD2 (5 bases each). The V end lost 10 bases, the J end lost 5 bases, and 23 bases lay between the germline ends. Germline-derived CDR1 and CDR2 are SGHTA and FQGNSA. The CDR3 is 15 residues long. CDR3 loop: CATQDRGSHGETQYF. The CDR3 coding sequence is TGTGCCACACAAGATCGGGGCTCTCACGGGGAGACCCAGTACTTC.

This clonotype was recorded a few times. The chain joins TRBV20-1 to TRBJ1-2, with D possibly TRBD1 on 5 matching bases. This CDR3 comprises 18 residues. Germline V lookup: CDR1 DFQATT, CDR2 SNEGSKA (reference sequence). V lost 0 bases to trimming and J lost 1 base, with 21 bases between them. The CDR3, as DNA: TGCAGTGCTAGAGAGGAACACCCGACAGCCCCAAATAACTATGGCTACACCTTC. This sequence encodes CSAREEHPTAPNNYGYTF.

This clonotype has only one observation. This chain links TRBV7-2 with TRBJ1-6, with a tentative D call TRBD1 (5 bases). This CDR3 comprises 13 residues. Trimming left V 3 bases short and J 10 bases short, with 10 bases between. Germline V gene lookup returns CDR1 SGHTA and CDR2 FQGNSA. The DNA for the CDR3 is TGTGCCAGCAGCTTTCGGGGGGAATCACCCCTCCACTTT. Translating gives CASSFRGESPLHF.

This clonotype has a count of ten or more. CDR3 sequence: CSARESGLGYNEQFF. The CDR3 nucleotides read TGCAGTGCTAGAGAATCCGGGTTGGGCTACAATGAGCAGTTCTTC. V usage is TRBV20-1 and J usage is TRBJ2-1; D call uncertain. CDR3 length equals 15 residues. V was clipped by 0 bases and J by 3 bases, with 12 bases between them. Germline values: CDR1 DFQATT, CDR2 SNEGSKA (reference sequence).

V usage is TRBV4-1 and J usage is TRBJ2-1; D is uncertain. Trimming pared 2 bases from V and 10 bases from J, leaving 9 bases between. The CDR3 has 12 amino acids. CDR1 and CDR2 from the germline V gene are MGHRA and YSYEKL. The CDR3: CASSQREKEQFF. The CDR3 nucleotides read TGCGCCAGCAGCCAAAGGGAAAAGGAGCAGTTCTTC.

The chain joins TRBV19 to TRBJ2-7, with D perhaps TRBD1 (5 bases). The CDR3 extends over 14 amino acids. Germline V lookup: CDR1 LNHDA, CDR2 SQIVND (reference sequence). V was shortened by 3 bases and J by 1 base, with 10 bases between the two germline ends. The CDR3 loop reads CASSIQGKSYEQYF. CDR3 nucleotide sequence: TGTGCCAGTAGTATCCAGGGAAAGTCCTACGAGCAGTACTTC.

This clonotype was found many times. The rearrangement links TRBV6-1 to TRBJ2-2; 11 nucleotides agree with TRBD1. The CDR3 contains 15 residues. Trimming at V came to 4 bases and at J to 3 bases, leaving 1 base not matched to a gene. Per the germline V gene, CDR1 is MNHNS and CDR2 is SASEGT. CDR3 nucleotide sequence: TGTGCCAGCAGTGGGACAGGGGGCGACACCGGGGAGCTGTTTTTT. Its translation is CASSGTGGDTGELFF.

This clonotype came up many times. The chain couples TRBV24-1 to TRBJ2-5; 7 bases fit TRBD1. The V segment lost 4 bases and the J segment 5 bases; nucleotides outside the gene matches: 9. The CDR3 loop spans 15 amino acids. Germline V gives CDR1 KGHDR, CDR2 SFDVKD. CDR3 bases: TGTGCCACCAGTGAGGAACAGGGGTACGAGGAGACCCAGTACTTC. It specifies CATSEEQGYEETQYF.

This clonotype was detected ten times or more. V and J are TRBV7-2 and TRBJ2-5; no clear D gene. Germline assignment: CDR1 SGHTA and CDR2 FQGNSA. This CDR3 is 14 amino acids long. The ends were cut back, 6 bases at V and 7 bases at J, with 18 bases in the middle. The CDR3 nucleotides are TGTGCCAGCAGTCAATTTCGCGGACCGGGGACCCAGTACTTC. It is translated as CASSQFRGPGTQYF.

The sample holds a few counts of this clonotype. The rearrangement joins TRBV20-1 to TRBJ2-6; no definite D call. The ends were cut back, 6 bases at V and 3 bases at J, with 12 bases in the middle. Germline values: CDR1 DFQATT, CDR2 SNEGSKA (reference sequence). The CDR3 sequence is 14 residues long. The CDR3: CSATSQLGANVLTF. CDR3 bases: TGCAGTGCCACCAGCCAGCTTGGGGCCAACGTCCTGACTTTC.